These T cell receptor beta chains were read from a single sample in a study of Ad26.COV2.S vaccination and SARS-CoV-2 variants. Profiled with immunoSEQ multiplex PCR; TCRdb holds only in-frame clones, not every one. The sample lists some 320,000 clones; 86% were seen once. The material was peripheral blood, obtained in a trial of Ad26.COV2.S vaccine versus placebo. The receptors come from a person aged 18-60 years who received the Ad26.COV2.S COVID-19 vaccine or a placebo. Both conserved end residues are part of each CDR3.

CASSLHRVDRTEAFF | TRBJ1-1 | TRBV6-5
CASSKGQPTEAFF | TRBJ1-1 | TRBV7-8
CATVGDEGLNYGYTF | TRBJ1-2 | TRBV24-1
CASSGGSGFQGREQYF | TRBJ2-7 | TRBV9
CAIKPSGGAETQYF | TRBJ2-5 | TRBV10-3
CASSERGGRNTGELFF | TRBJ2-2 | TRBV2
CAILRETNTEAFF | TRBJ1-1 | TRBV10-3
CASSNPSERGGYEQYF | TRBJ2-7 | TRBV19
CASIGAGVGNEKLFF | TRBJ1-4 | TRBV19
CASSPRPPDTQYF | TRBJ2-3 | TRBV4-1
CASSQGQGGHSPLHF | TRBJ1-6 | TRBV4-3
CASSYQTGELFF | TRBJ2-2 | TRBV9
CASTPHQESPLHF | TRBJ1-6 | TRBV25-1
CASSLVGDTQYF | TRBJ2-3 | TRBV7-2
CASRTGPSSYEQYF | TRBJ2-7 | TRBV6-5
CATSRDLSALSSYNSPLHF | TRBJ1-6 | TRBV15
CAWGRSSYNSPLHF | TRBJ1-6 | TRBV30
CASSQDLGTEAFF | TRBJ1-1 | TRBV14
CASSLMAIGVGNQPQHF | TRBJ1-5 | TRBV5-1
CASSVVADTQYF | TRBJ2-3 | TRBV9
CASSLVSEVTGGPDKQFF | TRBJ2-1 | TRBV7-2
CASRRTGRNYGYTF | TRBJ1-2 | TRBV6-5
CASSYGSGGKTQYF | TRBJ2-5 | TRBV6-6
CASSLVSEAYEQYF | TRBJ2-7 | TRBV7-8
CASSNTERQIF | TRBJ2-1 | TRBV18
CASSPSLGGSGNTIYF | TRBJ1-3 | TRBV5-6
CASSPGQISQPQHF | TRBJ1-5 | TRBV5-8
CASSGTMGSPNIQYF | TRBJ2-4 | TRBV2
CASSLAYGGTKETQYF | TRBJ2-5 | TRBV7-9
CASSMGLAGELFF | TRBJ2-2 | TRBV19
CSVIGGNRFDGYTF | TRBJ1-2 | TRBV29-1
CASSSSGGPYNEQFF | TRBJ2-1 | TRBV7-2
CASSTWTRNNEKLFF | TRBJ1-4 | TRBV7-9
CASSQAGTGTQFF | TRBJ2-1 | TRBV4-1
CAWGQGDTQYF | TRBJ2-3 | TRBV30
CASNPRGGFSYGYTF | TRBJ1-2 | TRBV5-8
CASGYRGNTEAFF | TRBJ1-1 | TRBV12-5
CASSYSGGASPEQFF | TRBJ2-1 | TRBV7-2
CASSQDYSGYTF | TRBJ1-2 | TRBV3-1/TRBV3-2
CASSEYTDSPLHF | TRBJ1-6 | TRBV25-1
CASSPYIGGLTEAFF | TRBJ1-1 | TRBV5-1
CASSLLTLNTGELFF | TRBJ2-2 | TRBV27
CASSLMAGAGTEAFF | TRBJ1-1 | TRBV7-3
CASSLVWTRTVSPPPNTGELFF | TRBJ2-2 | TRBV7-8
CASRPQGDSNQPQHF | TRBJ1-5 | TRBV5-1
CASSVHGGARETQYF | TRBJ2-5 | TRBV9
CASSFRGNSPLHF | TRBJ1-6 | TRBV12-3/TRBV12-4
CASRLTPGVNTEAFF | TRBJ1-1 | TRBV19
CASSFSFGSTEAFF | TRBJ1-1 | TRBV11-2
CASSPRDRGPGTEAFF | TRBJ1-1 | TRBV7-9
CASSFAGVGAYEQYF | TRBJ2-7 | TRBV7-2
CASSLNDPFSYGYTF | TRBJ1-2 | TRBV5-1
CASSLAGQAGGYTF | TRBJ1-2 | TRBV11-2
CASSLEGNGGYTF | TRBJ1-2 | TRBV5-4
CASRPRVRNSPLHF | TRBJ1-6 | TRBV19
CASSVGQSDGYTF | TRBJ1-2 | TRBV9
CASSLYAGTGFEETQYF | TRBJ2-5 | TRBV7-8
CASSQDVGGLVQPQHF | TRBJ1-5 | TRBV4-2
CASRALHEKLFF | TRBJ1-4 | TRBV2